A selection of T cell receptor beta chains follows, all from one sample in a study of T cell repertoires in cytomegalovirus infection. These receptors are not linked to any known antigen. TCRdb redid the calling of the reads with MiXCR, one entry per CDR3 protein. The sample carries about 900,000 distinct CDR3 sequences, around 32% recorded once. Sequenced material: cultured CD8+ T cells from PBMCs, taken from culture after CMV antigen stimulation. All receptors derive from a human donor in good health (CMV status not recorded). Some clones in this sample may be carry-over from other donors' samples. The CDR3 runs from the conserved cysteine through the conserved F or W. A D gene is named only where the DNA matches it firmly. Clone size is given for some rows only: seen once, a few or many times, or a class if the clone is expanded.

v_call	clone_size	d_call	j_call	cdr3_aa	cdr3_nt
TRBV7-2	many	-	TRBJ2-7	CASSFPPAEQYF	TGTGCCAGCAGCTTTCCCCCCGCCGAGCAGTACTTC
TRBV27	-	-	TRBJ1-4	CASSPASVAGFSEKLFF	TGTGCCAGCAGTCCCGCCTCGGTTGCGGGGTTCAGTGAAAAACTGTTTTTT
TRBV5-8	-	-	TRBJ2-7	CASSLRLYSAGYEQYF	TGTGCCAGCAGCTTACGACTTTACTCAGCCGGCTACGAGCAGTACTTC
TRBV19	-	-	TRBJ1-2	CASSNSLAPATRVRDGYTF	TGTGCCAGTAGTAACTCGCTAGCCCCGGCGACGAGGGTTCGGGATGGCTACACCTTC
TRBV12-3/TRBV12-4	-	TRBD2	TRBJ2-2	CASSPAGPKNTGELFF	TGTGCCAGCAGTCCAGCGGGACCGAAGAACACCGGGGAGCTGTTTTTT
TRBV7-6	-	-	TRBJ1-1	CASSLVGLGTEAFF	TGTGCCAGCAGCTTAGTTGGTCTGGGCACTGAAGCTTTCTTT
TRBV6-2/TRBV6-3	-	-	TRBJ2-3	CAVRQAGIADTQYF	TGTGCCGTCCGACAGGCCGGGATTGCAGATACGCAGTATTTT
TRBV29-1	-	TRBD2	TRBJ2-3	CSVNWERGGGTQYF	TGCAGCGTTAACTGGGAGCGGGGGGGCGGTACGCAGTATTTT
TRBV25-1	few	-	TRBJ2-2	CASSEFPGELFF	TGTGCCAGCAGTGAATTCCCCGGGGAGCTGTTTTTT
TRBV9	many	-	TRBJ2-3	CASSLFGTDTQYF	TGTGCCAGCAGTCTCTTCGGTACAGATACGCAGTATTTT
TRBV4-3	-	TRBD2	TRBJ2-1	CASSQELAVYNEQFF	TGCGCCAGCAGCCAAGAACTAGCGGTCTACAATGAGCAGTTCTTC